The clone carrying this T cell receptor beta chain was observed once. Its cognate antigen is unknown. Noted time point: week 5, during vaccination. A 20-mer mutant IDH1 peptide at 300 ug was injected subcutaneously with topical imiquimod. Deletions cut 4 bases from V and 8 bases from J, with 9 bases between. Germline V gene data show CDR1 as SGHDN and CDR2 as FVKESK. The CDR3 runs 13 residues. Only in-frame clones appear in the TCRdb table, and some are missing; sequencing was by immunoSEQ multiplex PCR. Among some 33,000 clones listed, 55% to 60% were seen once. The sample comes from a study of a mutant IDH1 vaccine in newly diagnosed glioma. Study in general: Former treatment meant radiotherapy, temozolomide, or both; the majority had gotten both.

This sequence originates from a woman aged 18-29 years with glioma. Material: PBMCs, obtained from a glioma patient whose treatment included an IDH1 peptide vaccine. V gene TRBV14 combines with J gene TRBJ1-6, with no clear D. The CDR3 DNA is TGTGCCAGCAGCCCCTCCCCGGATTCACCCCTCCACTTT. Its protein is CASSPSPDSPLHF.